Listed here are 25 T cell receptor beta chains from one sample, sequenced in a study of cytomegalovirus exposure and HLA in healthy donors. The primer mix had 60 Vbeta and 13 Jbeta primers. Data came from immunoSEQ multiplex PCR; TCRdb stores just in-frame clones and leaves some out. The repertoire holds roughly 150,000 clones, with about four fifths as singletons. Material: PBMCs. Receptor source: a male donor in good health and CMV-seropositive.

The DNA for the CDR3 is TGTGCCAGCAGTTTTAGCGGGAGCTCCGAGCAGTACTTC. Translating it yields CASSFSGSSEQYF. The rearrangement uses TRBV7-9 and TRBJ2-7; 9 bases fit TRBD2. This CDR3 region has 13 residues. V gave up 6 bases and J gave up 6 bases; unmatched junction bases: 6. From germline, CDR1 is SEHNR and CDR2 FQNEAQ (reference sequence).

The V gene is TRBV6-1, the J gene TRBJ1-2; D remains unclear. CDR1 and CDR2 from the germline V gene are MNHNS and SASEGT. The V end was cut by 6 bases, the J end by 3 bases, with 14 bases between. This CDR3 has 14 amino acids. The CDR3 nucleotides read TGTGCCAGCAGGAGGGAGCCTCAGGACTATGGCTACACCTTC. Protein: CASRREPQDYGYTF.

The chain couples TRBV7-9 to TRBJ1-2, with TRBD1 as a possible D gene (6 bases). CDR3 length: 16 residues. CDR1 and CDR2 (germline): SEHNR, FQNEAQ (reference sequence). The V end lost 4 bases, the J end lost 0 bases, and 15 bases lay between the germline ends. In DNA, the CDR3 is TGTGCCAGCAGCTCCATTCTAGGGGGATCTAACTATGGCTACACCTTC. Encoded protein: CASSSILGGSNYGYTF.

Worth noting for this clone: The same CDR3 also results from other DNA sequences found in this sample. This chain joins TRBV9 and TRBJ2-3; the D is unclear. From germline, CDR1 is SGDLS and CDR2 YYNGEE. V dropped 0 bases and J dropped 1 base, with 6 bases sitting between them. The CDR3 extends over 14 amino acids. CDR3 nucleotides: TGTGCCAGCAGCGTAGAGCCCCGCACAGATACGCAGTATTTT. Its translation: CASSVEPRTDTQYF.

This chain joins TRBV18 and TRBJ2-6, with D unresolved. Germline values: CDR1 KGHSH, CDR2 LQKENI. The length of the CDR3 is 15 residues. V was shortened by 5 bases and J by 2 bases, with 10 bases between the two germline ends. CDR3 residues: CASSITVAGANVLTF. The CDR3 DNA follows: TGTGCCAGCTCAATAACAGTGGCTGGGGCCAACGTCCTGACTTTC.

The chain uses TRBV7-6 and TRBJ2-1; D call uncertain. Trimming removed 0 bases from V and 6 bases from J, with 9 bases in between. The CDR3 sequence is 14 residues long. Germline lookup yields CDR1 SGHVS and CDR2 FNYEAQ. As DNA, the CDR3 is TGTGCCAGCAGCTTAGCGCGTGCAGGCAATGAGCAGTTCTTC. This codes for CASSLARAGNEQFF.

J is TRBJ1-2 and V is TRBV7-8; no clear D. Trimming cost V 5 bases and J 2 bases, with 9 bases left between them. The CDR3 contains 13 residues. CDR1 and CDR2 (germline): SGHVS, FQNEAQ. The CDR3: CASSQGLNYGYTF. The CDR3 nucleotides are TGTGCCAGCAGCCAAGGACTGAACTATGGCTACACCTTC.

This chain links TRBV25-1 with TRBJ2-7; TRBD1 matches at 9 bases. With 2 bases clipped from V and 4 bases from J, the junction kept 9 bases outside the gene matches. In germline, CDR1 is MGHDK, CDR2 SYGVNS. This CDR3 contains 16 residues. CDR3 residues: CASSELMGQGGYEQYF. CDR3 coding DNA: TGTGCCAGCAGTGAACTCATGGGACAGGGTGGGTACGAGCAGTACTTC.

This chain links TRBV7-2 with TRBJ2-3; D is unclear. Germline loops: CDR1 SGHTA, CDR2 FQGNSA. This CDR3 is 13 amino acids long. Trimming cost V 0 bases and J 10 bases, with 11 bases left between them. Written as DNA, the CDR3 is TGTGCCAGCAGCTTAGCGGCTGTAAGCGCGCAGTATTTT. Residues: CASSLAAVSAQYF.

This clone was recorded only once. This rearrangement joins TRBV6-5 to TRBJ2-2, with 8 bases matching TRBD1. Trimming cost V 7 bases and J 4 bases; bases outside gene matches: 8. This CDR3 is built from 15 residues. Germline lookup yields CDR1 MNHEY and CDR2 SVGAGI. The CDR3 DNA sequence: TGTGCCAGCAAAACGAGGACAGGGAGCACCGGGGAGCTGTTTTTT. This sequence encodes CASKTRTGSTGELFF.

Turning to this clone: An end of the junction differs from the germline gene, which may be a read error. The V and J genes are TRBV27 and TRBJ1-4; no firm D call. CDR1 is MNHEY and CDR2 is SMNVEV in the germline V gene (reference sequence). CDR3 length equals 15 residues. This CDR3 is CACSSRWMTNEKLFF. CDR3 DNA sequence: TGTGCCTGCAGTTCGCGGTGGATGACTAATGAAAAACTGTTTTTT.

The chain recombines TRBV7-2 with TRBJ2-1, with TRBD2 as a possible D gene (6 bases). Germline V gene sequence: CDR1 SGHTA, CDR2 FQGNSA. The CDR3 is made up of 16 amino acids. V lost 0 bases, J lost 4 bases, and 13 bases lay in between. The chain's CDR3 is CASSLARDREYNEQFF. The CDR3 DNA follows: TGTGCCAGCAGCTTAGCCCGGGACCGGGAGTACAATGAGCAGTTCTTC.

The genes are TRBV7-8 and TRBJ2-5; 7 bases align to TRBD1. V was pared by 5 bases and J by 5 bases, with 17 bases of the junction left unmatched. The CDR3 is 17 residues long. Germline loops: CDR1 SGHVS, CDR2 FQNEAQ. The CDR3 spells CASSPRTNRGGRETQYF. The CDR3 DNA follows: TGTGCCAGCAGCCCCCGGACGAATAGAGGGGGCCGGGAGACCCAGTACTTC.

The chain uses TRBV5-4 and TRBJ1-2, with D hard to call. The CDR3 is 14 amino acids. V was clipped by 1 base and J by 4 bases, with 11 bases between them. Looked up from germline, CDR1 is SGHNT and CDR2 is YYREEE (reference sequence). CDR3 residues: CASSLPGELYGYTF. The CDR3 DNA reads TGTGCCAGCAGCTTGCCAGGCGAACTCTATGGCTACACCTTC. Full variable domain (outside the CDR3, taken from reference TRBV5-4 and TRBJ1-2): ETGVTQSPTHLIKTRGQQVTLRCSSQSGHNTVSWYQQALGQGPQFIFQYYREEENGRGNFPPRFSGLQFPNYSSELNVNALELDDSALYLCASSLPGELYGYTFGSGTRLTVV.

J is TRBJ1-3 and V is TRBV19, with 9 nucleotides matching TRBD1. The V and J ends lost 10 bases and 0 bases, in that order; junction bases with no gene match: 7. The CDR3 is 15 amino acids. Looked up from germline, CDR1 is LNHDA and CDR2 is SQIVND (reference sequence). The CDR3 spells CATRTGAFSGNTIYF. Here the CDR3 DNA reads TGTGCCACCCGGACAGGGGCTTTCTCTGGAAACACCATATATTTT.

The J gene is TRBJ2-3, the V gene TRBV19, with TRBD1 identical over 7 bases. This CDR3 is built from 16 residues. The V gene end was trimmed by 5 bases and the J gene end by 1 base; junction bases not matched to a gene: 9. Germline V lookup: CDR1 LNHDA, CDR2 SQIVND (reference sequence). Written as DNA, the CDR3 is TGTGCCAGTAGTCCGGGGCCGGGACAGCGCACAGATACGCAGTATTTT. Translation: CASSPGPGQRTDTQYF. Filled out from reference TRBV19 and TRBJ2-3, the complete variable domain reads DGGITQSPKYLFRKEGQNVTLSCEQNLNHDAMYWYRQDPGQGLRLIYYSQIVNDFQKGDIAEGYSVSREKKESFPLTVTSAQKNPTAFYLCASSPGPGQRTDTQYFGPGTRLTVL.

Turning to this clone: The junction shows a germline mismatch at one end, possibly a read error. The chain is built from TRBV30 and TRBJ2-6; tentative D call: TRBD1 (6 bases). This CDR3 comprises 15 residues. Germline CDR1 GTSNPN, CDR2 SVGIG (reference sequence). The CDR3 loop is CAWSTGISGANGLTF. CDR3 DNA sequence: TGTGCCTGGAGTACAGGGATTTCTGGGGCCAACGGCCTGACTTTC.

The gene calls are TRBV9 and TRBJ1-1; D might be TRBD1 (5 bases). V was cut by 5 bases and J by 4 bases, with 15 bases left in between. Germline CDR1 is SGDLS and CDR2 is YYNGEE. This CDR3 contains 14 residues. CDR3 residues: CASRSRGGFTEAFF. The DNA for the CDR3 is TGTGCCAGCAGGTCGCGCGGGGGTTTCACTGAAGCTTTCTTT.

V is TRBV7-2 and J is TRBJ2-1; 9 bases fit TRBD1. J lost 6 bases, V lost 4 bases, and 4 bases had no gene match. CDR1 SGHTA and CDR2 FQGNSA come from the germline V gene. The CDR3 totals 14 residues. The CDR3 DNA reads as TGTGCCAGCAGCTCCACAGGGGGCCGCAATGAGCAGTTCTTC. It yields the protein CASSSTGGRNEQFF.

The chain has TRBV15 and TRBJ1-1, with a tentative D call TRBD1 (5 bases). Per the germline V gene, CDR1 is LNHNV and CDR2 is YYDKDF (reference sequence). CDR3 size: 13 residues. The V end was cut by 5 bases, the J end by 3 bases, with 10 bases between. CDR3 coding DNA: TGTGCCACCAGCTCCCGGGGGGACACTGAAGCTTTCTTT. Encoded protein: CATSSRGDTEAFF.

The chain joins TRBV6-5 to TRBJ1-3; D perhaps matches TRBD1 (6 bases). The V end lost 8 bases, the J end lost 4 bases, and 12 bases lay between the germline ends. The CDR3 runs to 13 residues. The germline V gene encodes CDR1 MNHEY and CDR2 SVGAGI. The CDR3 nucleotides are TGTGCCAGCCGGAAGGGGGTCGGAAACACCATATATTTT. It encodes CASRKGVGNTIYF.

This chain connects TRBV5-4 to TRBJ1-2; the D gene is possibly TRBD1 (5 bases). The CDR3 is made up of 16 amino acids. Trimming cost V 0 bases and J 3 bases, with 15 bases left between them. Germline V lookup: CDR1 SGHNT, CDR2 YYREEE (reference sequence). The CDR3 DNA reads TGTGCCAGCAGCTTGGCCGCCAGGGCCTTCGACTATGGCTACACCTTC. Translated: CASSLAARAFDYGYTF.

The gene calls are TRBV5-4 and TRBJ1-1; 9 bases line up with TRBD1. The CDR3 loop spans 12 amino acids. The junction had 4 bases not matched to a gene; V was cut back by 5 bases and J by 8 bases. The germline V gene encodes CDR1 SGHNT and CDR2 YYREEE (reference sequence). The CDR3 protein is CASSSGQGEAFF. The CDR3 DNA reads TGTGCCAGCAGTTCAGGACAGGGGGAAGCTTTCTTT. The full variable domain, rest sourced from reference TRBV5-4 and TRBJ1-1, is ETGVTQSPTHLIKTRGQQVTLRCSSQSGHNTVSWYQQALGQGPQFIFQYYREEENGRGNFPPRFSGLQFPNYSSELNVNALELDDSALYLCASSSGQGEAFFGQGTRLTVV.

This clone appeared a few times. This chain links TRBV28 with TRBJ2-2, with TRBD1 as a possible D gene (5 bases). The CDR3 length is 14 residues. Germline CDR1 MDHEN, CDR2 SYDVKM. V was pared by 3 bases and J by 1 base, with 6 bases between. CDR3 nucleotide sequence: TGTGCCAGCAGTTTGGGGCAGAACACCGGGGAGCTGTTTTTT. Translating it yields CASSLGQNTGELFF.

The CDR3 nucleotides read TGTGCCAGCAGCTTAGTTCGTGGAGTTGACGCCGAGCAGTACTTC. It translates to CASSLVRGVDAEQYF. The chain employs TRBV7-8 and TRBJ2-7; D remains ambiguous. The CDR3 is 15 amino acids. V shed 1 base and J shed 6 bases, with 16 bases lying between them. Germline-derived CDR1 and CDR2 are SGHVS and FQNEAQ.